A single sample gave rise to the 9 T cell receptor beta chains below, sequenced in a study of T cell changes during pregnancy in multiple sclerosis. Method: immunoSEQ multiplex PCR; TCRdb's copy keeps in-frame clones and lacks some. The table includes around 44,000 clones, about 92% detected once. Specimen: peripheral blood. These receptors all come from a female donor with multiple sclerosis, enrolled in a pregnancy study.

This clone was counted once. V gene TRBV6-5 combines with J gene TRBJ1-1; the D gene is possibly TRBD1 (5 bases). This CDR3 contains 13 residues. The germline V gene has CDR1 MNHEY and CDR2 SVGAGI. With 1 base removed from V and 5 bases from J, the gap between germline ends came to 8 bases. CDR3 sequence (DNA): TGTGCCAGCAGTTACTACGGGGGTACTGAAGCTTTCTTT. It is translated as CASSYYGGTEAFF.

This clone was detected once. V usage is TRBV10-3 and J usage is TRBJ1-4, with TRBD1 identical over 10 bases. The CDR3 has 16 amino acids. From germline, CDR1 is ENHRY and CDR2 SYGVKD. Trimming removed 2 bases from V and 11 bases from J; junction bases left unmatched: 11. The CDR3, as DNA: TGTGCCATCAGTGAGCTAGGAACCGGGACAGGGGATAAACTGTTTTTT. Translating it yields CAISELGTGTGDKLFF.

V and J are TRBV7-9 and TRBJ1-1; 7 nucleotides align to TRBD1. V was clipped by 5 bases and J by 2 bases; unmatched bases: 8. Per germline, CDR1 SEHNR and CDR2 FQNEAQ (reference sequence). The CDR3 runs to 15 residues. CDR3 loop: CASSPSGQINTEAFF. The CDR3 coding sequence is TGTGCCAGCAGCCCATCGGGACAGATAAACACTGAAGCTTTCTTT.

J is TRBJ2-5 and V is TRBV5-6; 8 bases map to TRBD1. The V segment lost 3 bases and the J segment 5 bases; nucleotides outside the gene matches: 6. The germline V gene encodes CDR1 SGHDT and CDR2 YYEEEE. The CDR3 is made up of 14 amino acids. The CDR3 DNA sequence: TGTGCCAGCAGCTCATCAGGGGGCGCGGAGACCCAGTACTTC. This encodes CASSSSGGAETQYF.

The gene calls are TRBV6-1 and TRBJ1-5, with a weak D call TRBD1 (5 bases). Germline loops: CDR1 MNHNS, CDR2 SASEGT. There are 13 residues in the CDR3. Trimming removed 5 bases from V and 16 bases from J, with 21 bases in between. CDR3 sequence: CASSSKGGVPAHF. Written as DNA, the CDR3 is TGTGCCAGCAGTTCCAAAGGAGGGGTCCCCGCCCATTTT.

This chain joins TRBV14 and TRBJ2-7; D uncertain. The CDR3 covers 14 residues. V gave up 0 bases and J gave up 0 bases, with 6 bases separating them. The germline V gene has CDR1 SGHDN and CDR2 FVKESK. The CDR3 nucleotides are TGTGCCAGCAGCCAAGACAGGAGCTCCTACGAGCAGTACTTC. Translation: CASSQDRSSYEQYF. Using reference TRBV14 and TRBJ2-7 for the parts outside the CDR3, the full variable domain is EAGVTQFPSHSVIEKGQTVTLRCDPISGHDNLYWYRRVMGKEIKFLLHFVKESKQDESGMPNNRFLAERTGGTYSTLKVQPAELEDSGVYFCASSQDRSSYEQYFGPGTRLTVT.

The chain uses TRBV5-1 and TRBJ2-1; D gene ambiguous. CDR1 and CDR2 (germline): SGHRS, YFSETQ. The CDR3 covers 16 residues. V dropped 4 bases and J dropped 4 bases, with 18 bases sitting between them. The CDR3 DNA follows: TGCGCCAGCAGCCCTGGCGAGGCGGCATCGTACAATGAGCAGTTCTTC. It yields the protein CASSPGEAASYNEQFF.

The chain employs TRBV28 and TRBJ2-2; tentative D call: TRBD1 (6 bases). Per germline, CDR1 MDHEN and CDR2 SYDVKM. The CDR3 extends over 15 amino acids. V was trimmed by 2 bases and J by 1 base, leaving 8 bases between them. CDR3 protein: CASSLTGQNTGELFF. The CDR3 nucleotides read TGTGCCAGCAGTTTAACGGGACAGAACACCGGGGAGCTGTTTTTT.

The J gene is TRBJ1-5, the V gene TRBV7-9, with D unresolved. The germline V gene has CDR1 SEHNR and CDR2 FQNEAQ (reference sequence). This CDR3 is 16 amino acids long. V was clipped by 1 base and J by 4 bases, with 14 bases between them. CDR3 amino acids: CASSLGFPAENQPQHF. The CDR3, as DNA: TGTGCCAGCAGCTTAGGTTTCCCCGCCGAAAATCAGCCCCAGCATTTT.